The entry below gives a single T cell receptor (beta chain) sequence along with its context. Its recognized antigen is unknown. No base quality information exists; no much larger clone differs at one position. The data were taken from a study of memory CD4+ T cells and cytomegalovirus serostatus (dated by TCRdb to between 2018 and 2021). At the level of the whole study: The cohort comprised around 35 healthy Belgian adults, 9 CMV seropositive and 24 CMV seronegative. To replicate a published TCR-based CMV serostatus classifier, the study sequenced CD4+ memory TCRbeta repertoires from a Belgian cohort whose cytomegalovirus serostatus was known.

CDR1 and CDR2 are drawn from the germline V gene (reference sequence): LNHDA, SQIVND. V and J are trimmed by 5 bases and 5 bases, and the gene matches miss 7 bases of the junction. From the cysteine through the phenylalanine, the CDR3 covers 14 amino acids. Here the CDR3 DNA is all that survives: 42 bases in frame from base 1. Single viable CD3+CD4+CD8-CD45RO+ cells were sorted as memory CD4+ T cells on a FACSAria II. CMV serostatus was assessed using a Roche Elecsys assay, by which serum IgG against CMV pp150, pp28, p38 and p52 was detected. Following thawing, total CD4+ T cells were enriched through positive selection using CD4 magnetic microbeads. The samples came from a different study that was designed specifically to examine the CD4+ T cell memory repertoire. Peripheral blood mononuclear cells were isolated and cryopreserved according to standard operating procedures, and serum was kept at -80 degrees C. CD3-PerCP (BW264/56), CD4-APC (RPA-T4), CD45RO-PE (UCHT1) and CD8-Pacific Orange (3B5) antibodies were used for staining, and non-viable cells were excluded with Sytox blue.

Genomic DNA was extracted from sorted cells with the Quick-DNA Microprep Kit. Amplification of TCRbeta DNA was done with the immunoSEQ hsTCRbeta kit, following the protocol from the manufacturer. TCRbeta libraries were sequenced on an Illumina MiSeq instrument. Per the source publication's procedure: Following removal of out-of-frame sequences, a few million distinct TCRbeta sequences were retained, with an average of approximately 64,000 per individual. Two values were used to score each individual: the count of about 150 previously reported CMV-associated TCRbeta sequences and the total count of productive distinct TCRbeta sequences. A beta-binomial model was reimplemented in Python, and scikit-learn random forests with default parameters were trained on US cohort data. Classifier performance on the Belgian cohort was reported as the median AUC with percentile confidence intervals calculated over 10,000 bootstrap iterations. TCRdb took over this immuneACCESS table, retaining in-frame rearrangements with V and J assigned. Such tables are incomplete; in checked studies, under half of the missing clones stem from an unresolved V gene, and the remainder is unexplained. V, J and clone size are taken as reported in that table, and D and trimming were inferred from the DNA itself. This sample comprises 25,000 to 30,000 clones, about three quarters of them detected only once. The ten top clones hold around 0.99% of the sample.

Broader findings and caveats from the paper: Only CD4+CD45RO+ memory cells were sequenced, in contrast to the original study, which included naive and memory CD4+ and CD8+ populations. For CMV serostatus prediction, a median bootstrapped AUC of 0.95 was reached with the original framework, and a median bootstrapped AUC of roughly 0.89 was reached with a US-trained random forest. Of fewer than 200 previously reported CMV-associated TCRbeta sequences, approximately 64 appeared in the CD4+ memory repertoires, each in one to five individuals. The results were read as suggesting that the CMV-associated TCR signature is, for the most part, present in the CD4+ memory repertoire. On the Belgian cohort, the classifier based on the original framework reached a median bootstrapped AUC of roughly 0.96, with a 95% CI of 0.76-1.00.

The chain joins TRBV19 to TRBJ2-3; the junction holds 7 bases that match TRBD2. The sequence was obtained from an adult in good health and CMV-seronegative. The sequenced sample consisted of memory CD4+ T cells from blood. The CDR3: CASSWAGAGDTQYF. Read as DNA, the sequence is TGTGCCAGTAGTTGGGCGGGAGCCGGAGATACGCAGTATTTT. The CDR3 plus the reference TRBV19 and TRBJ2-3 genes for the other parts give the full variable domain: DGGITQSPKYLFRKEGQNVTLSCEQNLNHDAMYWYRQDPGQGLRLIYYSQIVNDFQKGDIAEGYSVSREKKESFPLTVTSAQKNPTAFYLCASSWAGAGDTQYFGPGTRLTVL.